This T cell receptor beta chain stems from a study of OX40 agonist ivuxolimab in advanced cancers. For context, the study as a whole: Ivuxolimab, which targeted the costimulatory receptor OX40 (CD134), was an agonistic, fully human IgG2 monoclonal antibody. Intravenous ivuxolimab was administered to patients every 2 weeks at six dose levels: 0.01, 0.1, 0.3, 1.5, 3 and 10 mg/kg. Of the approximately 50 patients in dose escalation, about 20 had hepatocellular carcinoma, some 15 had melanoma, 9 had renal cell carcinoma and 9 had head and neck cancer. A male proportion of roughly 80% and a mean age of 60 years, ranging from 23 to 79, were recorded for the dose-escalation cohort. Prior anti-PD-1, anti-PD-L1 or anti-CTLA-4 therapy was permitted, and roughly two fifths of dose-escalation patients had received checkpoint inhibitors. Partial responses occurred in three dose-escalation patients: two with cutaneous melanoma and one with hepatocellular carcinoma. The point of sequencing TCRbeta in the periphery was to test whether ivuxolimab changed TCR sequence diversity and drove clonal T-cell expansion. The paper reports the monotherapy dose-escalation portion (N ≈ 52 patients) of the phase I ivuxolimab trial.

Genomic DNA was isolated from the sorted cells so that the TCRbeta CDR3 region could be sequenced. The immunoSEQ Assay was used to sequence the TCRbeta CDR3 regions. The source is immuneACCESS, and TCRdb retained only in-frame sequences with V and J called. Part of the clones is not carried over; for the studies checked, unresolved V genes explain less than half of this, and the remainder is unexplained. This sample gives 42,000 or so clones in total; around 88% of them show up just once. The top ten constitute about 15% of the sample. General study outcomes and caveats: Which antigens the clonally expanded peripheral T cells were specific for was not determined. After ivuxolimab, CD8+ T cells had more expanded clones than CD4+ T cells on average. In the 0.1-3.0 mg/kg groups, partial responders were among the patients with the lowest normalized peripheral clonal expansion, particularly in CD8+ T cells. Clonal expansion of both CD4+ and CD8+ blood T cells was observed from baseline to week 6 at doses 0.1 to 3.0 mg/kg. Low levels of normalized T-cell clonal expansion were also shown by some nonresponding patients.

On this clone: Its cognate antigen has yet to be identified. No base quality information exists; no much larger clone differs at one position.

From its cysteine to its phenylalanine, the CDR3 spans 16 amino acids. Only CDR3 DNA remains: 48 bases, in frame from the first base. Germline trimming: 5 bases from V, 2 bases from J; junction bases outside gene matches: 5. The germline V gene (reference sequence) gives CDR1 as GTSNPN and CDR2 as SVGIG. Patients with autoimmune disease history or receiving systemic immunosuppression were excluded from the trial. Peripheral blood for TCR sequencing was collected from all dose cohorts at baseline, on cycle 4 day 1, and on cycle 7 day 1. The samples were taken from a phase I, first-in-human, multicenter, open-label dose-escalation trial of ivuxolimab. Adults with locally advanced or metastatic melanoma, renal cell carcinoma, hepatocellular carcinoma or head and neck squamous cell carcinoma were enrolled in the trial. Before TCR sequencing, CD4+ T cells and CD8+ T cells from peripheral blood were sorted into separate populations.

The origin of this receptor is an adult with an advanced solid tumor such as melanoma, head and neck, liver or kidney cancer. The rearranged segments are TRBV30 and TRBJ2-1, and 14 junction bases match TRBD2. Here the sequenced sample was CD4+ or CD8+ T cells sorted from blood, taken in a trial of the OX40 agonist ivuxolimab. This receptor has the CDR3 CAWGGLAGDTYNEQFF. The DNA sequence is given as TGTGCCTGGGGGGGACTAGCGGGAGATACCTACAATGAGCAGTTCTTC. When the CDR3 is completed using the reference TRBV30 and TRBJ2-1 genes on either side, the full variable domain is SQTIHQWPATLVQPVGSPLSLECTVEGTSNPNLYWYRQAAGRGLQLLFYSVGIGQISSEVPQNLSASRPQDRQFILSSKKLLLSDSGFYLCAWGGLAGDTYNEQFFGPGTRLTVL.